These 10 T cell receptor beta chains originate from one sample sequenced in a study of esophageal squamous cell carcinoma under preoperative chemotherapy. Time point: after preoperative PTX-NDP chemotherapy. Each CDR3 protein is one row after TCRdb ran MiXCR on the PCR reads. The repertoire holds tens of thousands of distinct CDR3 sequences, with 40% to 65% as singletons. The specimen was obtained from a patient given preoperative chemotherapy. Receptor source: a human donor with esophageal squamous cell carcinoma. The donor label of this sample is uncertain.

In DNA form, the CDR3 reads TGTGCCATCCGGGGGGGCCAGAATGAGCAGTTCTTC. Translated, it gives CAIRGGQNEQFF. J is TRBJ2-1 and V is TRBV10-3, with 8 bases aligning to TRBD2. The CDR3 covers 12 residues. V dropped 8 bases and J dropped 7; count of bases not matched to a gene: 4. Germline values: CDR1 ENHRY, CDR2 SYGVKD.

The V call is TRBV7-2, the J call TRBJ2-4; possibly TRBD2 for D (7 bases). The length of the CDR3 is 14 residues. Germline loops: CDR1 SGHTA, CDR2 FQGNSA. The CDR3 reads CAGLGGRDEEIQYF. CDR3 nucleotide sequence: TGTGCGGGGCTCGGGGGGCGCGACGAAGAGATTCAGTACTTC.

About this clonotype itself: Lacking the conserved final phenylalanine or tryptophan, this CDR3 likely reflects a read error. The V and J genes are TRBV12-3 or TRBV12-4 and TRBJ2-5; 8 nucleotides agree with TRBD1. The length of the CDR3 is 13 residues. V gave up 1 base and J gave up 11 bases; unmatched junction bases: 6. Here the CDR3 reads CASSLVATGVQYR. CDR3 sequence (DNA): TGTGCCAGCAGTTTAGTGGCGACAGGGGTGCAGTACCGC.

A remark on this clonotype: One junction end does not reproduce the germline sequence, and a read error may be involved. The chain has TRBV7-6 and TRBJ2-3; D may correspond to TRBD1 or TRBD2 (7 bases each). The better agreement between TRBJ2-7 and the DNA end casts doubt on the J call. This CDR3 comprises 14 residues. Per germline, CDR1 SGHVS and CDR2 FNYEAQ. The CDR3 DNA sequence: TGTGGCAGCAGGGGGGGGGGGGCCAAAAACACGCAGTACTTC. It encodes CGSRGGGAKNTQYF.

A word on this clonotype: At one of its ends the junction is not consistent with the germline gene, which may arise from a read error. The CDR3 coding sequence is TGTGCCAGCAGCCGCCTCGGGGGGGTAAGCACCGGGGAGCAGTTTTTT. Protein sequence: CASSRLGGVSTGEQFF. The chain is built from TRBV7-8 and TRBJ2-2; 8 positions agree with TRBD2. Germline values: CDR1 SGHVS, CDR2 FQNEAQ. The CDR3 consists of 16 residues.

This clonotype was counted at least ten times. The genes are TRBV7-3 and TRBJ1-1; D is undetermined. Germline assignment: CDR1 SGHTA and CDR2 FQGTGA. The V gene lost 4 bases and the J gene lost 0 bases, with 6 bases spanning the gap. This CDR3 comprises 13 residues. This chain's CDR3 is CASSSGLNTEAFF. CDR3 DNA sequence: TGTGCCAGCAGCTCGGGTTTGAACACTGAAGCTTTCTTT.

Turning to this clonotype: At one end the junction does not follow the germline gene, possibly because of a read error. The chain is built from TRBV7-7 and TRBJ2-3, with no clear D. CDR3 length equals 14 residues. Germline V CDR1 and CDR2: SSHAT, FNYEAQ (reference sequence). CDR3 sequence (DNA): TGTGCTAGCAGCCCGTCTCGCTCCTCCAATACGCAGTACTTT. It yields the protein CASSPSRSSNTQYF.

V gene TRBV7-9 combines with J gene TRBJ2-3; 14 bases are shared with TRBD2. CDR3 length: 20 residues. V dropped 4 bases and J dropped 5; count of bases not matched to a gene: 17. Per the germline V gene, CDR1 is SEHNR and CDR2 is FQNEAQ (reference sequence). CDR3: CASSSSPGTSGGCSQDTQYF. Written as DNA, the CDR3 is TGTGCCAGCAGCTCCAGTCCCGGGACTAGCGGGGGCTGTAGCCAAGATACGCAGTATTTT.

This clonotype was detected once. The rearrangement links TRBV7-2 to TRBJ2-3; D is perhaps TRBD2 (7 bases). The J call is in doubt because the DNA end fits TRBJ2-7 better. The CDR3 is 15 amino acids. Germline CDR1 reads SGHTA; CDR2 reads FQGNSA. CDR3 protein: CGRGLGGGHTDTQYF. CDR3 bases: TGTGGCAGGGGCCTAGGGGGGGGACACACAGATACGCAGTACTTC.

This clonotype was seen at least ten times. This chain links TRBV27 with TRBJ2-5; D unclear. The J call may be mistaken, given a closer DNA end match to TRBJ2-7. The germline CDR1 and CDR2 sequences are MNHEY and SMNVEV (reference sequence). CDR3 length equals 15 residues. CDR3 bases: TGTGCCAGCAGTTTAGGGTCCGGGCCGGCCTACGAGCAGTACTTC. It specifies CASSLGSGPAYEQYF.